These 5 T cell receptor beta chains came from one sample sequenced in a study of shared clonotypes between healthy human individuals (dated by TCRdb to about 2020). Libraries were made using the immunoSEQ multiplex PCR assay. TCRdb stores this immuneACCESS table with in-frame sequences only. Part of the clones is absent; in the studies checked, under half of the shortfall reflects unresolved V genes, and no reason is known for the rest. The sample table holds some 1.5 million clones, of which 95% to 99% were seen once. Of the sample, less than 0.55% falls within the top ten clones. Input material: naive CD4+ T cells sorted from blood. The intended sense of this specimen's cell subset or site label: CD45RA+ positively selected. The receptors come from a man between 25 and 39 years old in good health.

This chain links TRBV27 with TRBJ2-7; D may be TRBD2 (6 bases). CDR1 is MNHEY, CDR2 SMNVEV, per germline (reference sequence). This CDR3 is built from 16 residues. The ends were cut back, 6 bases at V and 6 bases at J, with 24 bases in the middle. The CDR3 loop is CASSQFLGRKGFEQYF. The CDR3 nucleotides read TGTGCCAGCAGCCAGTTCCTGGGGAGGAAAGGGTTCGAGCAGTACTTC.

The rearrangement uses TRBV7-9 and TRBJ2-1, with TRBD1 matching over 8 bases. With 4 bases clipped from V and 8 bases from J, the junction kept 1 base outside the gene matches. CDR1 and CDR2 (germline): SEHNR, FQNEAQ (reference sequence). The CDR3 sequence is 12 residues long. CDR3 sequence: CASSSGGDEQFF. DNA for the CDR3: TGTGCCAGCAGCTCAGGGGGCGATGAGCAGTTCTTC.

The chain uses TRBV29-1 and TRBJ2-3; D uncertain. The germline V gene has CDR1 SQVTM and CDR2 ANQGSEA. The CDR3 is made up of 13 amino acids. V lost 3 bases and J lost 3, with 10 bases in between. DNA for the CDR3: TGCAGCGTTGAGTGGAGAGGAACAGATACGCAGTATTTT. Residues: CSVEWRGTDTQYF.

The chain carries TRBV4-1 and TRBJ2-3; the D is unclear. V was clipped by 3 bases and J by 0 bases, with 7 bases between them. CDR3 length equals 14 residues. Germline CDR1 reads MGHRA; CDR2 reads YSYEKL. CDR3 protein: CASSQGISTDTQYF. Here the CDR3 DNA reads TGCGCCAGCAGCCAGGGCATCAGCACAGATACGCAGTATTTT.

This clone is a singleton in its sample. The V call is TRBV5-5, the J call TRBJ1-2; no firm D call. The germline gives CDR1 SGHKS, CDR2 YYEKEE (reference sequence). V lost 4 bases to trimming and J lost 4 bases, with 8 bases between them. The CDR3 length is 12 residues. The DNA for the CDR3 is TGTGCCAGCAGCCCGGACGTCTATGGCTACACCTTC. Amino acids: CASSPDVYGYTF.